This T cell receptor beta chain was sequenced for a study of metastatic and nonmetastatic thyroid tumors (dated by TCRdb to 2020 to 2022). Background on the whole study: Repertoires were compared across peripheral blood and tumor or nodule tissue samples from malignant and benign thyroid patients.

Broad study findings and their caveats: In both blood and tumor samples, TCR beta diversity was reported to be significantly higher in malignant tumors than in benign nodules.

None of the patients had been given any treatment before thyroid surgery. The study retrospectively analysed patient clinical samples collected from the early 2010s to the late 2010s using T-cell receptor beta sequencing. Trimming takes 5 bases from V and 0 bases from J, and the germline ends sit 20 bases apart. The CDR1 and CDR2 encoded by the germline V gene (reference sequence) are DFQATT and SNEGSKA. The CDR3 measures 16 amino acids from cysteine to phenylalanine. Only the CDR3 portion is preserved as DNA: 48 bases, with reading frame beginning at the first base. Concerning this clone itself: Its antigen is unknown. The sample holds no much larger clone one base away, and base qualities are not on file.

Libraries were built with PCR. The instrument given in TCRdb is Illumina HiSeq 4000. High-throughput sequencing was used to profile the CDR3 region of the TCR beta-chain in every patient. Processing in the source paper ran as follows. Drawing on CDR3 differences between clinicopathological groups, the researchers built a classifier meant to tell apart patients with distant-metastatic papillary thyroid cancer. To measure repertoire diversity the researchers used the Shannon index, while the Morisita-Horn index served to gauge how similar the tumor and blood repertoires were. The public reads were reprocessed in TCRdb via fastp at Q25 and MiXCR, keeping in-frame beta chains. Here the V and J calls rest on TCRdb's processing, not on the authors' analysis. This sample lists over 20,000 clones; 28% were detected once. The ten largest make up 12% to 15% of the sample.

Sequencing was done on a sample of tumor tissue. The receptor was derived from a male donor with papillary thyroid cancer or a benign thyroid nodule (not recorded which). Some clones in this sample may be carry-over from other donors' samples. The sequence is built from TRBV20-1 and TRBJ2-7, with TRBD2 tentatively as D gene (6 bases match). The DNA sequence is as follows: TGCAGTGCTCCCAAGGGGACGGGGAGGATCTCCTACGAGCAGTACTTC. Its translation reads: CSAPKGTGRISYEQYF.